The entry below describes one TCR beta chain. Its specificity is unknown. The CDR3 sequence is 13 residues long. V was clipped by 1 base and J by 2 bases, with 6 bases between them. Germline assignment: CDR1 SGHTS and CDR2 YDEGEE. The sample originates from a study of T cell responses to AZD1222 COVID-19 vaccine. General study findings and limits: Just a handful of AZD1222 recipients tested seropositive at baseline. Reportedly, nearly half of unique spike TCRs recognized epitopes outside B.1.351/B.1.1.7 mutations. White British ancestry dominated among donors, who included more females, and clonal diversity was possibly underestimated.

The method was immunoSEQ multiplex PCR; TCRdb's version includes in-frame clones alone and lacks a portion of them. The sample consists of roughly 90,000 clones, around nine tenths of them appearing once. Source: peripheral blood, taken on day 0 of MenACWY control vaccination. This clonotype was sampled from an adult in good health. This chain links TRBV5-8 with TRBJ1-2; D gene unclear. The CDR3 nucleotides are TGTGCCAGCAGCTTGAGAGCGAACTATGGCTACACCTTC. Amino acids: CASSLRANYGYTF.